This T cell receptor (beta chain) derives from a study of metastatic and nonmetastatic thyroid tumors. On the study more broadly: A comparison of repertoires was made across blood and tumor or nodule tissue from malignant and benign thyroid patients.

Each patient went into thyroid surgery without having received any treatment. Germline CDR1 is MNHNS and CDR2 is SASEGT. The germline V and J ends were trimmed by 4 bases and 7 bases, with 8 bases remaining between them. The CDR3 contains 12 residues. TCRdb re-called clones via MiXCR from the PCR reads. The sample includes tens of thousands of clones, around 13% seen only once; the top ten take roughly 8.2%. Comment on this clone: Its target is not known.

Findings and caveats of the study: Malignant tumors reportedly showed significantly higher TCR beta diversity than benign nodules in both blood and tumor.

This receptor was identified in a female donor with papillary thyroid cancer or a benign thyroid nodule (not recorded which). Some clones in this sample may be carry-over from other donors' samples. V gene TRBV6-1 combines with J gene TRBJ1-5; D ambiguous. The sample was tumor tissue. The CDR3 here is CASSGGSQPQHF. The CDR3 DNA sequence: TGTGCCAGCAGTGGGGGAAGCCAGCCCCAGCATTTT.